A selection of T cell receptor beta chains follows, all from one sample in a study of T cell repertoires in cytomegalovirus infection. A single record per CDR3 protein comes from TCRdb applying MiXCR to the reads. The repertoire includes around 130,000 distinct CDR3 sequences, about 10% of them detected once, and over 9% sits in the top ten. What was sequenced was PBMCs. The source is a human donor in good health (CMV status not recorded). Some clones in this sample may be carry-over from other donors' samples. CDR3s include the opening cysteine and the closing phenylalanine or tryptophan. The order of the fields is V gene, clone size, J gene, D gene, CDR3 DNA, CDR3 protein. The D gene is left open where the match is weak. Some rows have no size entry. The others give once, few or many, or a class for an expanded clone.

>TRBV15|NA|TRBJ1-2|NA
TGTGCCACCAGCAGAGATACCCGGCAGCTTAACTATGGCTACACCTTC
CATSRDTRQLNYGYTF
>TRBV19|NA|TRBJ2-6|NA
TGTGCCAGTAGTACAGGGGTTTTCATCTCTGGGGCCAACGTCCTGACTTTC
CASSTGVFISGANVLTF
>TRBV2|NA|TRBJ1-2|NA
TGTGCCAGCCGGGAAGGGTATGGCTACACCTTC
CASREGYGYTF
>TRBV7-2|many|TRBJ1-2|TRBD1
TGTGCCAGCAGCCAAAGGACAGGGGGCGTTTTAGAGACCTTC
CASSQRTGGVLETF
>TRBV2|NA|TRBJ2-2|TRBD1
TGTGCCAGCAGTACTTGGACAGGGACGTTGAACACCGGGGAGCTGTTTTTT
CASSTWTGTLNTGELFF
>TRBV7-2|many|TRBJ2-7|TRBD1
TGTGCCAGCAGCTACCCCGGGACAGGGGACTACGAGCAGTACTTC
CASSYPGTGDYEQYF
>TRBV5-1|few|TRBJ1-1|TRBD1
TGCGCCAGCAGCTCCTACAGGGGAGGGGACACTGAAGCTTTCTTT
CASSSYRGGDTEAFF
>TRBV28|many|TRBJ1-1|NA
TGTGCCAGCAGTTTAACGGGCAGGGAAGCTTTCTTT
CASSLTGREAFF
>TRBV7-2|many|TRBJ1-1|NA
TGTGCCAGCAGCCTAGAAGAGAACACTGAAGCTTTCTTT
CASSLEENTEAFF
>TRBV12-3/TRBV12-4|many|TRBJ2-1|NA
TGTGCCAGCAGTTTGGGGGGGCCTCCCAATGAGCAGTTCTTC
CASSLGGPPNEQFF
>TRBV7-2|many|TRBJ1-3|NA
TGTGCCAGCAGCTCCACAGGGAAAAGAAACACCATATATTTT
CASSSTGKRNTIYF
>TRBV12-3/TRBV12-4|many|TRBJ1-5|TRBD1
TGTGCCAGCAGTTCCGGGACAGGGGTTGTTCAGCCCCAGCATTTT
CASSSGTGVVQPQHF
>TRBV2|many|TRBJ2-1|TRBD2
TGTGCCAGCAGTGAAACTAGCGGGGGGAGGCATGAGCAGTTCTTC
CASSETSGGRHEQFF
>TRBV28|NA|TRBJ2-5|TRBD1
TGTGCCAGCAGTTTATCCTGGGACAGGCACCAAGAGACCCAGTACTTC
CASSLSWDRHQETQYF
>TRBV28|many|TRBJ1-2|NA
TGTGCCAGCAGTGACACAGGGATATCGGGCTACACCTTC
CASSDTGISGYTF
>TRBV20-1|few|TRBJ1-6|NA
TGCAGTGCTAGAGATTTGATGAGGGGGGGCGCCGGTTTTAATTCACCCCTCCACTTT
CSARDLMRGGAGFNSPLHF
>TRBV13|NA|TRBJ2-1|NA
TGTGCCAGCAGCCGGACTGAAGAGCAGTTCTTC
CASSRTEEQFF
>TRBV11-2|few|TRBJ2-3|TRBD2
TGTGCCAGCAGCCCAGCGGGGGGGTCAGATACGCAGTATTTT
CASSPAGGSDTQYF
>TRBV12-3/TRBV12-4|many|TRBJ1-3|NA
TGTGCCAGCAGTTTGAGGGAGCAGAGGGGTTCTGGAAACACCATATATTTT
CASSLREQRGSGNTIYF
>TRBV20-1|many|TRBJ1-2|NA
TGCAGTGCTCCCGAGGGCGACGGGGCTTTTATTATGGCTAGCACCTTC
CSAPEGDGAFIMASTF
>TRBV20-1|NA|TRBJ2-1|TRBD2
TGCAGTGCGGACCGGATAGCGGGGATAGGCAATGAGCAGTTCTTC
CSADRIAGIGNEQFF
>TRBV28|many|TRBJ1-1|TRBD1
TGTGCCAGCAGTTTTTGGAGTCGGGTAGGGACAGCTACTGAAGCTTTCTTT
CASSFWSRVGTATEAFF
>TRBV10-3|NA|TRBJ2-7|TRBD1
TGTGCCATCAGTGCATTGGGACAGGGGAGCCCCCCTAGGTACGAGCAGTACTTC
CAISALGQGSPPRYEQYF
>TRBV19|many|TRBJ1-5|NA
TGTGCCAGTACCCCAACCGGCAGGGAACTGACTCAGCCCCAGCATTTT
CASTPTGRELTQPQHF
>TRBV20-1|few|TRBJ2-1|TRBD1
TGCAGTGCTAGCAGGGGGCCAAAGGCTAGCAATGAGCAGTTCTTC
CSASRGPKASNEQFF
>TRBV7-2|many|TRBJ2-7|NA
TGTGCCAGCAGCACCAGGGACACCCCCGAGGGGTACGAGCAGTACTTC
CASSTRDTPEGYEQYF
>TRBV6-4|NA|TRBJ2-3|TRBD2
TGTGCCAGCAGTCTACTAGCGGGGGGGCTTCAAGATACGCAGTATTTT
CASSLLAGGLQDTQYF
>TRBV7-9|many|TRBJ1-2|TRBD1
TGTGCCAGCAGCTCTCGCTCGGGACAGGGGAACTCTAACTATGGCTACACCTTC
CASSSRSGQGNSNYGYTF
>TRBV5-1|many|TRBJ2-7|TRBD1
TGCGCCAGCAGCTATGACCGGGACAGCTACGAGCAGTACTTC
CASSYDRDSYEQYF
>TRBV10-3|few|TRBJ2-1|TRBD1
TGTGCCATCAGCCCCCTGGGACAGGTAAACAATGAGCAGTTCTTC
CAISPLGQVNNEQFF
>TRBV5-1|many|TRBJ2-3|NA
TGCGCCAGCAGCTTGGAAGTGGGTAGTCGCTCACAAGATACGCAGTATTTT
CASSLEVGSRSQDTQYF
>TRBV12-3/TRBV12-4|many|TRBJ1-1|NA
TGTGCCAGCAGTTTAGATGGGGGAAGCACTGAAGCTTTCTTT
CASSLDGGSTEAFF
>TRBV7-9|many|TRBJ2-2|TRBD2
TGTGCCAGCAGCCGGACTGGCGGGGGACCGAACACCGGGGAGCTGTTTTTT
CASSRTGGGPNTGELFF
>TRBV7-2|many|TRBJ1-6|NA
TGTGCCAGCAGCTTGGACGGCCACTATAATTCACCCCTCCACTTT
CASSLDGHYNSPLHF
>TRBV2|many|TRBJ2-1|TRBD2
TGTGCCGGGGGATCGGCGGGGGGATACAATGAGCAGTTCTTC
CAGGSAGGYNEQFF
>TRBV6-5|many|TRBJ1-1|NA
TGTGCCAGCAGTTACTCGGAAGGGACTGAAGCTTTCTTT
CASSYSEGTEAFF
>TRBV6-2/TRBV6-3|many|TRBJ2-2|TRBD1
TGTGCCAGCAGCCAGGACAGGCGTCCGAACACCGGGGAGCTGTTTTTT
CASSQDRRPNTGELFF
>TRBV7-2|medium-sized|TRBJ2-5|NA
TGTGCCAGCAGCTTAGGCGTCTGGGAGACCCAGTACTTC
CASSLGVWETQYF
>TRBV24-1|many|TRBJ2-1|NA
TGTGCCACCAGTGATTTGCCTCTAGATGAGCAGTTCTTC
CATSDLPLDEQFF
>TRBV7-6|many|TRBJ1-5|NA
TGTGCCAGCAGCTTAGCCCGCGGCGGCGGATCCTACCCCTATAGCAATCAGCCCCAGCATTTT
CASSLARGGGSYPYSNQPQHF
>TRBV3-1|few|TRBJ1-1|TRBD1
TGTGCCAGCAGCCGTCGGGACAGTTTGAACACTGAAGCTTTCTTT
CASSRRDSLNTEAFF
>TRBV28|many|TRBJ1-2|TRBD1
TGTGCCAGCAGGGATTATACAGGGGGGTCTGGCTACACCTTC
CASRDYTGGSGYTF
>TRBV7-2|many|TRBJ1-1|NA
TGTGCCAGCACGAGGGAGGTGAGGAACACTGAAGCTTTCTTT
CASTREVRNTEAFF
>TRBV20-1|NA|TRBJ1-6|TRBD1
TGCAGTGCCCGACAGGGGGCGGGCTCCTATAATTCACCCCTCCACTTT
CSARQGAGSYNSPLHF
>TRBV5-1|many|TRBJ1-5|NA
TGCGCCAGCAGCTTGGCCCCCGGCGACCAGCCCCAGCATTTT
CASSLAPGDQPQHF
>TRBV28|many|TRBJ2-4|NA
TGTGCCAGCAGTCCGGGGGACAGTTTCTTAGCCAAAAACATTCAGTACTTC
CASSPGDSFLAKNIQYF
>TRBV29-1|few|TRBJ2-2|TRBD1
TGCAGCGTTGAGTGGACAGGGTTTCACACCGGGGAGCTGTTTTTT
CSVEWTGFHTGELFF
>TRBV2|NA|TRBJ2-7|NA
TGTGCCAGCAGTGAATTGAGGGAAATCAACGAGCAGTACTTC
CASSELREINEQYF
>TRBV5-4|many|TRBJ1-3|NA
TGTGCCACCCAGGCCCCCCGGGACGGAAACACCATATATTTT
CATQAPRDGNTIYF
>TRBV20-1|NA|TRBJ2-5|NA
TGCAGTGCTAGAGATCATCGGGGCCGTGAGACCCAGTACTTC
CSARDHRGRETQYF
>TRBV12-3/TRBV12-4|many|TRBJ2-7|NA
TGTGCCAGCAGTGTCCGGGACACAACCTACGAGCAGTACTTC
CASSVRDTTYEQYF
>TRBV2|NA|TRBJ2-3|NA
TGTGCCAGCAGTGTTAATCGGGATACGCAGTATTTT
CASSVNRDTQYF
>TRBV28|many|TRBJ2-7|NA
TGTGCCAGCAGTCCGCAGGGACGGGTCTCCTACGAGCAGTACTTC
CASSPQGRVSYEQYF
>TRBV12-3/TRBV12-4|many|TRBJ2-2|NA
TGTGCCAGCAGTTTAGTCGCCGGGGAGCTGTTTTTT
CASSLVAGELFF
>TRBV5-4|many|TRBJ2-3|NA
TGTGCCAGCAGCAGTTCCGGTAGCGGAATTTATACGCAGTATTTT
CASSSSGSGIYTQYF
>TRBV12-3/TRBV12-4|many|TRBJ1-4|TRBD1
TGTGCCAGCAGTTTAGGAGGGCAGGGGGCGCGGAATGAAAAACTGTTTTTT
CASSLGGQGARNEKLFF
>TRBV19|NA|TRBJ1-1|NA
TGTGCCAGTAGTCAGCAGGGGAGTGCGACTGAAGCTTTCTTT
CASSQQGSATEAFF
>TRBV12-3/TRBV12-4|few|TRBJ2-5|NA
TGTGCCAGCAGTTTAGCCGGCGGGGATATTCGGTCCCAGTACTTC
CASSLAGGDIRSQYF
>TRBV28|many|TRBJ1-5|TRBD1
TGTGCCAGCAAAAGGGGCCGACAGGGCCTATACAATCAGCCCCAGCATTTT
CASKRGRQGLYNQPQHF